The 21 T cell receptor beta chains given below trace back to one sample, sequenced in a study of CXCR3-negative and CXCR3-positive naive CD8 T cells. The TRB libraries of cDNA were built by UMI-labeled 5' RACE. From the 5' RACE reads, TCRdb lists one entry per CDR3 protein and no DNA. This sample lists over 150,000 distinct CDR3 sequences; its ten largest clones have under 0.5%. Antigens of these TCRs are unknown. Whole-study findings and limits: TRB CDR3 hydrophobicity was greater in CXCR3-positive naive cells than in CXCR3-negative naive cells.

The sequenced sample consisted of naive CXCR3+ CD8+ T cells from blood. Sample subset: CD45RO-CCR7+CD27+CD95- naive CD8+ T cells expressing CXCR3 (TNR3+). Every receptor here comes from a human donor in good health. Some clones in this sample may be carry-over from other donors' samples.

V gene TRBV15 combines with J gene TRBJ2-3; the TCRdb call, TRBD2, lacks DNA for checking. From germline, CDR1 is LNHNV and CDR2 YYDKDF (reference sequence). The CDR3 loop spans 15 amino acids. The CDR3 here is CATSSDGRETDTQYF. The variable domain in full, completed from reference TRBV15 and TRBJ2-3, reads DAMVIQNPRYQVTQFGKPVTLSCSQTLNHNVMYWYQQKSSQAPKLLFHYYDKDFNNEADTPDNFQSRRPNTSFCFLDIRSPGLGDTAMYLCATSSDGRETDTQYFGPGTRLTVL.

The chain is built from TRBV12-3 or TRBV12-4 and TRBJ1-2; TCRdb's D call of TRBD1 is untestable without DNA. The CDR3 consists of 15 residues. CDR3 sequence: CASSNPGTAIYGYTF.

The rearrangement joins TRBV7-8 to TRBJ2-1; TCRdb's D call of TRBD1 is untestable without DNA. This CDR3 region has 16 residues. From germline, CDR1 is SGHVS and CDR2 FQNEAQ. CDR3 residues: CASSLFVPRSYNEQFF.

CDR3: CASSLEATGGTSYTF. The V gene is TRBV7-9, the J gene TRBJ1-2; absent DNA, TCRdb's TRBD1 call cannot be checked. The CDR3 runs 15 residues. Looked up from germline, CDR1 is SEHNR and CDR2 is FQNEAQ (reference sequence).

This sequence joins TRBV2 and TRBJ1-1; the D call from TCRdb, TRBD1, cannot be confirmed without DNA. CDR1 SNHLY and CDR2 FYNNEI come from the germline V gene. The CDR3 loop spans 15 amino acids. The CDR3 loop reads CASSDSGTMNTEAFF.

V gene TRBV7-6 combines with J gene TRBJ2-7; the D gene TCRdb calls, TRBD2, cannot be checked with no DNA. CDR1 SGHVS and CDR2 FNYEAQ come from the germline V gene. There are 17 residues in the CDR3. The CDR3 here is CASSEQVGSGVWYEQYF.

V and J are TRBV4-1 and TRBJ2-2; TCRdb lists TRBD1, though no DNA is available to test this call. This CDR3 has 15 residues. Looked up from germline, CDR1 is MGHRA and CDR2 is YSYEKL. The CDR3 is CASSQDPTGTGELFF.

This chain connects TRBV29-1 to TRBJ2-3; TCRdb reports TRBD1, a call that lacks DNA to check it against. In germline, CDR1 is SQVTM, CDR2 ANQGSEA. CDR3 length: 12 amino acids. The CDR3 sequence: CSVYRGGDTQYF.

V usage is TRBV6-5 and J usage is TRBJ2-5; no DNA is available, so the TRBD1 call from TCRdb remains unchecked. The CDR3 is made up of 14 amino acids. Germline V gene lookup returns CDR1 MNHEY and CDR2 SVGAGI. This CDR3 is CASSSDRNQETQYF.

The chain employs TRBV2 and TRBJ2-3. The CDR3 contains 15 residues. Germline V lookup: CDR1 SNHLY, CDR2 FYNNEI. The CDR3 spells CASSEGGGGTDTQYF.

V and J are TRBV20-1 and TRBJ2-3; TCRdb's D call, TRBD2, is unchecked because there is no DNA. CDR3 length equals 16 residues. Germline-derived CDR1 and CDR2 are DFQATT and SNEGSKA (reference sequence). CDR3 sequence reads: CSARELTGTPLDTQYF.

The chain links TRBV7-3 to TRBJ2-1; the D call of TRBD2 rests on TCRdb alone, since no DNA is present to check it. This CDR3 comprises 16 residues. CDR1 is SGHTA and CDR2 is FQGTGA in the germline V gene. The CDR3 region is CASSLIAGGEKGEQFF.

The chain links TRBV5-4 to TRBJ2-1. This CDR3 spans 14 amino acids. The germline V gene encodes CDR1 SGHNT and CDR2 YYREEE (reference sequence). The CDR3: CASSLSTVYNEQFF.

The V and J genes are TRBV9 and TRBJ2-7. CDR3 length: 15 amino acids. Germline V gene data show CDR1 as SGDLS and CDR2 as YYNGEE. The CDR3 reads CASSVGLPAMDEQYF.

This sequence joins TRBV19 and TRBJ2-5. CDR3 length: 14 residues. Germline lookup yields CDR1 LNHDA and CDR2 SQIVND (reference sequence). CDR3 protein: CASSVGLWQETQYF.

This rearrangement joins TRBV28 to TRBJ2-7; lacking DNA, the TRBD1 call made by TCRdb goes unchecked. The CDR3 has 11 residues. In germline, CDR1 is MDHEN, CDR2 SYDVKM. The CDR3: CASSGTGEQYF.

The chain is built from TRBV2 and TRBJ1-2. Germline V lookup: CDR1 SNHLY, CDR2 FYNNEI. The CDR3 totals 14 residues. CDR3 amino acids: CASSPEAPWYGYTF.

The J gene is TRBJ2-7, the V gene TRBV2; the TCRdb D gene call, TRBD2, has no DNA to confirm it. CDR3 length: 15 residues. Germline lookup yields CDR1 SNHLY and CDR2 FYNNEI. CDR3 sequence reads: CASSEAAGKSYEQYF.

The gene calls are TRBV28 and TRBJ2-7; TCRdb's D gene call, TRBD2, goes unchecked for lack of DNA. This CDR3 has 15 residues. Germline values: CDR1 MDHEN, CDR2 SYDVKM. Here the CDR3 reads CASRSGTSGSGEQYF. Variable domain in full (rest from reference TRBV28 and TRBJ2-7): DVKVTQSSRYLVKRTGEKVFLECVQDMDHENMFWYRQDPGLGLRLIYFSYDVKMKEKGDIPEGYSVSREKKERFSLILESASTNQTSMYLCASRSGTSGSGEQYFGPGTRLTVT.

CDR3 region: CSVEVAGVAYEQYF. The chain employs TRBV29-1 and TRBJ2-7; the TRBD2 assignment by TCRdb is unverifiable without DNA. The CDR3 spans 14 residues. The germline gives CDR1 SQVTM, CDR2 ANQGSEA.

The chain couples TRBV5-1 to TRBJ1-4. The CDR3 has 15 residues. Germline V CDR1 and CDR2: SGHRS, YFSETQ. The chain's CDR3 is CASSLQAGLREKLFF.